The rows below give T cell receptor beta chains drawn from one sample of a study of molecular identifiers for immune sequencing clone quantification. TCRdb processed the PCR reads anew with MiXCR; each CDR3 protein has one entry. The table has around 480,000 distinct CDR3 sequences, 20% to 25% seen once. Material for sequencing was naive CD8+ T cells from blood, with Jurkat cell RNA spiked in. Source of these receptors: a human donor in good health. Some libraries in this study had Jurkat cell RNA spiked in. CDR3s include the opening cysteine and the closing phenylalanine or tryptophan. The D gene is left open where the match is weak. Clone size is not always given. Where it is, it says once, few, many or a class for expanded clones.

>many|NA|TRBV9|TRBJ1-3
CASSTLTGLSGNTIYF
TGTGCCAGCAGCACCCTGACAGGCCTCTCTGGAAACACCATATATTTT
>NA|NA|TRBV6-5|TRBJ1-1
CASSPSQRGLGEAFF
TGTGCCAGCAGTCCCTCCCAACGGGGGCTCGGTGAAGCTTTCTTT
>few|NA|TRBV14|TRBJ2-7
CASSGTVYEQYF
TGTGCCAGCAGCGGGACTGTCTACGAGCAGTACTTC
>few|NA|TRBV11-2|TRBJ2-7
CASSIETASYEQYF
TGTGCCAGCAGTATAGAGACAGCTTCCTACGAGCAGTACTTC
>NA|TRBD1|TRBV11-2|TRBJ2-2
CASSRLTGFTGELFF
TGTGCCAGCAGCCGATTGACAGGGTTTACCGGGGAGCTGTTTTTT
>NA|NA|TRBV18|TRBJ1-4
CASSTDGNEKLFF
TGTGCCAGCTCGACGGACGGCAATGAAAAACTGTTTTTT
>few|NA|TRBV19|TRBJ2-1
CASSTGGYNEQFF
TGTGCCAGTAGTACCGGGGGTTACAATGAGCAGTTCTTC
>NA|NA|TRBV4-1|TRBJ1-2
CASSRDRGEDYGYTF
TGCGCCAGCAGCAGAGATCGGGGGGAGGACTATGGCTACACCTTC
>few|TRBD1|TRBV3-1|TRBJ1-2
CASSRPGQGADGYTF
TGTGCCAGCAGTCGTCCGGGCCAGGGGGCCGATGGCTACACCTTC
>many|TRBD2|TRBV2|TRBJ2-1
CASTSLASSYNEQFF
TGTGCCAGCACCTCACTAGCGTCCTCCTACAATGAGCAGTTCTTC
>many|NA|TRBV20-1|TRBJ2-4
CSARGLGPLAKNIQYF
TGCAGTGCTAGAGGGCTAGGCCCCTTAGCCAAAAACATTCAGTACTTC
>many|NA|TRBV4-1|TRBJ2-7
CASSQDGDEQYF
TGCGCCAGCAGCCAAGACGGGGACGAGCAGTACTTC
>NA|NA|TRBV3-2|TRBJ2-5
CASSLTGTLSTESQYF
TGTGCCAGCAGCCTCACCGGGACCCTCTCCACAGAGTCCCAGTACTTC
>few|NA|TRBV30|TRBJ2-1
CAWSVSGNEQFF
TGTGCCTGGAGTGTTTCGGGGAATGAGCAGTTCTTC
>NA|TRBD2|TRBV7-2|TRBJ2-3
CASSPGTSGRFTDTQYF
TGTGCCAGCAGCCCCGGGACTAGCGGGAGATTCACAGATACGCAGTATTTT
>many|TRBD1|TRBV7-9|TRBJ1-1
CASSLMGQANTEAFF
TGTGCCAGCAGCTTAATGGGACAGGCCAACACTGAAGCTTTCTTT
>many|TRBD1|TRBV7-9|TRBJ1-1
CASSSEDRGLNTEAFF
TGTGCCAGCAGCTCAGAGGACAGGGGGCTGAACACTGAAGCTTTCTTT
>many|NA|TRBV4-1|TRBJ2-2
CASSQSGTVNTGELFF
TGCGCCAGCAGCCAATCCGGGACGGTAAACACCGGGGAGCTGTTTTTT
>few|NA|TRBV20-1|TRBJ2-7
CSARDQTGVTYEQYF
TGCAGTGCTAGAGATCAAACCGGGGTAACCTACGAGCAGTACTTC
>many|NA|TRBV29-1|TRBJ1-1
CSADRYTEAFF
TGCAGCGCAGACAGGTACACTGAAGCTTTCTTT
>many|NA|TRBV14|TRBJ2-7
CASSPAGYEQYF
TGTGCCAGCAGCCCGGCAGGCTACGAGCAGTACTTC
>many|NA|TRBV28|TRBJ1-3
CASTKRGRLSGNTIYF
TGTGCCAGCACCAAACGCGGTCGTCTCTCTGGAAACACCATATATTTT
>many|TRBD1|TRBV20-1|TRBJ1-4
CSAREIRTGANEKLFF
TGCAGTGCTAGAGAAATCCGGACAGGGGCAAATGAAAAACTGTTTTTT
>NA|NA|TRBV25-1|TRBJ1-5
CASSGAPGNQPQHF
TGTGCCAGCAGTGGGGCCCCGGGCAATCAGCCCCAGCATTTT
>NA|NA|TRBV6-5|TRBJ1-1
CASSHGEAGNTEAFF
TGTGCCAGCAGTCATGGGGAGGCTGGCAACACTGAAGCTTTCTTT
>many|NA|TRBV20-1|TRBJ1-6
CSARDPYAGVPSNSPLHF
TGCAGTGCTAGAGATCCCTACGCAGGGGTCCCCTCCAATTCACCCCTCCACTTT
>few|TRBD1|TRBV2|TRBJ1-4
CASSENRGLATNEKLFF
TGTGCCAGCAGTGAAAACAGGGGATTAGCAACTAATGAAAAACTGTTTTTT
>few|NA|TRBV13|TRBJ2-3
CASSFDQGDTQYF
TGTGCCAGCAGCTTCGACCAGGGGGATACGCAGTATTTT
>few|NA|TRBV6-1|TRBJ2-1
CASSELGKLYNEQFF
TGTGCCAGCAGTGAGTTGGGGAAGCTCTACAATGAGCAGTTCTTC
>NA|TRBD2|TRBV6-5|TRBJ2-7
CASSRLGGGSEQYF
TGTGCCAGCAGCCGACTCGGGGGGGGCAGCGAGCAGTACTTC
>few|NA|TRBV4-1|TRBJ2-1
CASSSPLASSYNEQFF
TGCGCCAGCAGCTCCCCATTAGCGTCCTCCTACAATGAGCAGTTCTTC
>few|TRBD2|TRBV27|TRBJ2-7
CASSSGLAVHEQYF
TGTGCCAGCAGTTCGGGACTAGCGGTCCACGAGCAGTACTTC
>NA|NA|TRBV7-9|TRBJ2-7
CASSFRQAQGYEQYF
TGTGCCAGCAGCTTTCGACAGGCCCAGGGGTACGAGCAGTACTTC
>many|NA|TRBV6-2/TRBV6-3|TRBJ2-1
CASSYSWGFEFF
TGTGCCAGCAGTTACTCTTGGGGGTTTGAGTTCTTC
>NA|NA|TRBV3-1|TRBJ2-5
CASSQDPPGAGGWETQYF
TGTGCCAGCAGCCAAGATCCCCCCGGTGCCGGGGGATGGGAGACCCAGTACTTC
>NA|TRBD2|TRBV5-6|TRBJ2-7
CASTDQPGGTYEQYF
TGTGCCAGCACCGACCAACCCGGGGGGACCTACGAGCAGTACTTC
>NA|TRBD1|TRBV4-1|TRBJ2-1
CASSQDRGTGVHEQFF
TGCGCCAGCAGCCAAGATAGGGGGACAGGGGTGCATGAGCAGTTCTTC
>many|NA|TRBV7-2|TRBJ2-2
CASSLEEGRAENTGELFF
TGTGCCAGCAGCTTAGAGGAGGGCCGAGCGGAGAACACCGGGGAGCTGTTTTTT
>few|TRBD1|TRBV10-3|TRBJ1-1
CAISGQGNTEAFF
TGTGCCATCAGTGGACAGGGGAACACTGAAGCTTTCTTT
>few|NA|TRBV9|TRBJ2-3
CASSPIDSPFEGGWYF
TGTGCCAGCAGCCCGATCGACAGTCCCTTTGAGGGGGGTTGGTATTTT
>many|TRBD1|TRBV19|TRBJ2-2
CASSMTGAGELFF
TGTGCCAGTAGTATGACAGGGGCCGGGGAGCTGTTTTTT
>NA|NA|TRBV4-1|TRBJ2-1
CASSPSWGRAYNEQFF
TGCGCCAGCAGCCCAAGTTGGGGGCGGGCCTACAATGAGCAGTTCTTC